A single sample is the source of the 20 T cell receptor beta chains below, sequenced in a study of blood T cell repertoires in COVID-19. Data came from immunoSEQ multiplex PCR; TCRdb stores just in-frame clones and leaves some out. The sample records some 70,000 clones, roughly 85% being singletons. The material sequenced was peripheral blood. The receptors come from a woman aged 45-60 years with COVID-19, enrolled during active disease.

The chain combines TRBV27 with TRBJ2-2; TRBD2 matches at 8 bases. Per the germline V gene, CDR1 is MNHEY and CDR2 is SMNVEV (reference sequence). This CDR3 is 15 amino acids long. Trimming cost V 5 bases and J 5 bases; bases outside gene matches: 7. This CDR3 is CASSRSGRGTGELFF. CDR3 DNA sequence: TGTGCCAGCAGTCGCAGCGGGAGAGGGACCGGGGAGCTGTTTTTT.

Here the CDR3 DNA reads TGTGCCAGCAGTGGGGAGGGGATCGGGGCTTTCTTT. Amino acid sequence: CASSGEGIGAFF. V is TRBV28 and J is TRBJ1-1, with D perhaps matching TRBD1 (5 bases). Looked up from germline, CDR1 is MDHEN and CDR2 is SYDVKM. Trimming took 5 bases from V and 11 from J, leaving 15 bases between them. The CDR3 has 12 amino acids.

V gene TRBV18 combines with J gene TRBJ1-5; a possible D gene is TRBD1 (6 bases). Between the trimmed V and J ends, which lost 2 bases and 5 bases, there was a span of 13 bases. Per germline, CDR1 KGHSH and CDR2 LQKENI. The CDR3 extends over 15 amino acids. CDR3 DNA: TGTGCCAGCTCACCAACAGGGCACCGCGATCAGCCCCAGCATTTT. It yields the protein CASSPTGHRDQPQHF.

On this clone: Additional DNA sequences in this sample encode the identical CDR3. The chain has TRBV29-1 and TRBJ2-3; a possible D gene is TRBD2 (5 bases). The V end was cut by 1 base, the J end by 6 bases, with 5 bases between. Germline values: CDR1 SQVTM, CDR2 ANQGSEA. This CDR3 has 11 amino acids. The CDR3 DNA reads TGCAGCGTTGAAGGCGGGGATACGCAGTATTTT. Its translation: CSVEGGDTQYF.

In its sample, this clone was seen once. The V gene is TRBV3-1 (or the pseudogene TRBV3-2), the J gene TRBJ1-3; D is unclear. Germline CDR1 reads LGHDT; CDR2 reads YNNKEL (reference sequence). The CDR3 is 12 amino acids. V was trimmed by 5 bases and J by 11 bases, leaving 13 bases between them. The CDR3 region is CASSSLSYAIYF. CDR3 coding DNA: TGTGCCAGCAGCTCCCTTAGCTACGCCATATATTTT.

CDR3 in DNA: TGTGCCAGCAGCCCCCTGACAGGTTCCTACAATGAGCAGTTCTTC. Amino acids: CASSPLTGSYNEQFF. The J gene is TRBJ2-1, the V gene TRBV11-2, with D maybe TRBD1 (6 bases). Trimming cost V 5 bases and J 1 base, with 12 bases left between them. Germline-derived CDR1 and CDR2 are SGHAT and FQNNGV. The CDR3 totals 15 residues.

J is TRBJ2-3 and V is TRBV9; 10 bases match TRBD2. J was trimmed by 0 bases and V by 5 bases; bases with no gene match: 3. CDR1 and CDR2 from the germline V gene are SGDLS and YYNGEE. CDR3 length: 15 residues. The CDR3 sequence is CASRRTSGSTDTQYF. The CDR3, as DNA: TGTGCCAGCAGGCGGACTAGCGGCAGCACAGATACGCAGTATTTT.

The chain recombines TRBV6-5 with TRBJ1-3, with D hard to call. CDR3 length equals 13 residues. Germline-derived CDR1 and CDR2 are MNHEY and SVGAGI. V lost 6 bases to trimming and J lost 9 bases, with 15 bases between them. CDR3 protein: CASRTPSGSTIYF. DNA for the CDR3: TGTGCCAGCAGGACCCCCTCGGGGAGCACCATATATTTT.

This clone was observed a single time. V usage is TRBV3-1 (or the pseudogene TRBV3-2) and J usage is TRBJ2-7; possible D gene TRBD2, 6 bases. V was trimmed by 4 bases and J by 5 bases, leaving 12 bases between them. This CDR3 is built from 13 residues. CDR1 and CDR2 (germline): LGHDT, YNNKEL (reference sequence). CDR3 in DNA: TGTGCCAGCAGCCGCGCGGGGTGGGACGAGCAGTACTTC. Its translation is CASSRAGWDEQYF.

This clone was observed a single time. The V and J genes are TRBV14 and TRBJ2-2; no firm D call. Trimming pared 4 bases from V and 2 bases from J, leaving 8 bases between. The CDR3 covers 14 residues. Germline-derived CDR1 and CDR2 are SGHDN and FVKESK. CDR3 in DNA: TGTGCCAGCAGCCGTCACTACAACACCGGGGAGCTGTTTTTT. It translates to CASSRHYNTGELFF.

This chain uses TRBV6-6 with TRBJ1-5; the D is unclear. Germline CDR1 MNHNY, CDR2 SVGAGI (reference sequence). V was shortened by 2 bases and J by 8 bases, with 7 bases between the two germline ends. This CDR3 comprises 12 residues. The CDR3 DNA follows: TGTGCCAGCAGTTACCCCGGGAAGCCCCAGCATTTT. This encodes CASSYPGKPQHF.

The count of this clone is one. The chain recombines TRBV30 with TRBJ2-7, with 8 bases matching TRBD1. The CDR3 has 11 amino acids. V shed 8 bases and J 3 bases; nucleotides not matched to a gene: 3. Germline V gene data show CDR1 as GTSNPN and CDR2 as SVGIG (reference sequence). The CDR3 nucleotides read TGTGCCAGCGACAGGGGCTACGAGCAGTACTTC. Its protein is CASDRGYEQYF.

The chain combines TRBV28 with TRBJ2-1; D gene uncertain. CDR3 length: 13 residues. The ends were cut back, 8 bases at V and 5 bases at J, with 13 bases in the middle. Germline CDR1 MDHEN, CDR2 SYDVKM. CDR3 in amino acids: CASLSSVDNEQFF. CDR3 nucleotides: TGTGCCAGCCTCTCCTCAGTGGACAATGAGCAGTTCTTC.

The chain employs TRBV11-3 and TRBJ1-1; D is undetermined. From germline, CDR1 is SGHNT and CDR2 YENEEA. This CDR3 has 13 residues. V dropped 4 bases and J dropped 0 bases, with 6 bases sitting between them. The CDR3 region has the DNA TGTGCCAGCAGCTCCTCGGTGAACACTGAAGCTTTCTTT. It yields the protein CASSSSVNTEAFF.

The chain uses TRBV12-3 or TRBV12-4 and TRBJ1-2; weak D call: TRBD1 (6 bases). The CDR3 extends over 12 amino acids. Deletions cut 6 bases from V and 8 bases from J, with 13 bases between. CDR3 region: CASSITGRGYTF. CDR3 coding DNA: TGTGCCAGCAGCATAACAGGGCGCGGCTACACCTTC.

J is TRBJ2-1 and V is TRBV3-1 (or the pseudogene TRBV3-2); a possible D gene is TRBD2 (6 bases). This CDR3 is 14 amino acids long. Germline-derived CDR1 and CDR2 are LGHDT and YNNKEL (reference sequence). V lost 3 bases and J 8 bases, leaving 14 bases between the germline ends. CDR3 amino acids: CASSHGGRIDEQFF. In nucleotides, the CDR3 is TGTGCCAGCAGCCATGGAGGGAGGATAGATGAGCAGTTCTTC.

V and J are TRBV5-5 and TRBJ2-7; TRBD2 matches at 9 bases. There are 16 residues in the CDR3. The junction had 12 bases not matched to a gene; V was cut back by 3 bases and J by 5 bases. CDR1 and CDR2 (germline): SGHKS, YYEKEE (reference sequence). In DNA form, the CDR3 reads TGTGCCAGCAGCTGGGCCCGAGATAGCGGGGGCAACGAGCAGTACTTC. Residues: CASSWARDSGGNEQYF.

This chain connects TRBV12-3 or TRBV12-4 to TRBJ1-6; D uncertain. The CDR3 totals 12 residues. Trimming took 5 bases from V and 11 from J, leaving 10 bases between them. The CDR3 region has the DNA TGTGCCAGCAGTCGAGTCGTGGCACCCCTCCACTTT. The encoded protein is CASSRVVAPLHF.

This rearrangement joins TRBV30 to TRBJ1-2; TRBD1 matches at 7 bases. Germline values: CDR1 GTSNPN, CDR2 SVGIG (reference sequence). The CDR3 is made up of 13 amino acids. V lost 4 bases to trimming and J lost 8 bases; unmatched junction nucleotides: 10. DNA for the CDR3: TGTGCCTGGATAGGGGGCAGGGTGAAAGGCTACACCTTC. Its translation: CAWIGGRVKGYTF.

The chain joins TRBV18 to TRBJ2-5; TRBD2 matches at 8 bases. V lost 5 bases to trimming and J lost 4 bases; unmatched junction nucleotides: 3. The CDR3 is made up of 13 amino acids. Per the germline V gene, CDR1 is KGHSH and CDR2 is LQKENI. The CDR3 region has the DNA TGTGCCAGCTCAGCGGGACTAGGAGAGACCCAGTACTTC. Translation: CASSAGLGETQYF.